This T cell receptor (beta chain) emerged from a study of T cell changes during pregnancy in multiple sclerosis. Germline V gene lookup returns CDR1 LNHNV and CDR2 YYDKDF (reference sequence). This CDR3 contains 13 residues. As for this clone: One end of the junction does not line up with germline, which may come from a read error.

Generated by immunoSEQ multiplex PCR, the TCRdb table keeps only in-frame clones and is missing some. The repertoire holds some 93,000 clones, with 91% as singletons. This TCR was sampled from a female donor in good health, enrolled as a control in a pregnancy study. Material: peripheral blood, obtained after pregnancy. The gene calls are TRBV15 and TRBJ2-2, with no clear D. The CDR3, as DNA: TGTGCCACCCGCAGAGGTGGCTCCGGGGAGCTGTTTTTT. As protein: CATRRGGSGELFF.